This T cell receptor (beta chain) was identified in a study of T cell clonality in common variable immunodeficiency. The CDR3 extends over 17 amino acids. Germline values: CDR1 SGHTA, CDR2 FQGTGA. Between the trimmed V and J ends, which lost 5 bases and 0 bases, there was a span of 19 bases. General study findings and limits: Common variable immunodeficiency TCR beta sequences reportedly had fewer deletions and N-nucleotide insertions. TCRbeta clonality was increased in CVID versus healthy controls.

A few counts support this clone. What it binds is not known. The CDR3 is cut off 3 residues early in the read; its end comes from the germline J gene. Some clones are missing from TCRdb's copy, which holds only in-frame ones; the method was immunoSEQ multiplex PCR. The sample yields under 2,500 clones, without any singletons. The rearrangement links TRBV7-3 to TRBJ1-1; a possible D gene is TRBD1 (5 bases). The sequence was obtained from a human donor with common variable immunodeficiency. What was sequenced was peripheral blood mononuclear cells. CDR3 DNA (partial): TGTGCCAGCAGCGCAAAGGGATCCACAGGAATGAACACTGAA. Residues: CASSAKGSTGMNTE. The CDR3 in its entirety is CASSAKGSTGMNTEAFF.